What follows describes a single T cell receptor beta chain. A TCRbeta library incorporating unique molecular identifiers was prepared. Each CDR3 protein gets one entry after TCRdb re-called the PCR reads with MiXCR. The table includes 200,000 to 250,000 distinct CDR3 sequences, 8.5% to 10% detected once. The germline V and J ends were trimmed by 3 bases and 6 bases, with 12 bases remaining between them. Per the germline V gene, CDR1 is SQVTM and CDR2 is ANQGSEA. The CDR3 covers 13 residues. These data are taken from a study of T-cell reconstitution after alpha-beta-depleted transplantation in children.

The starting material was PBMCs from the stem cell graft donor, obtained from the stem cell graft. The sequence was collected from a human donor who donated a stem cell graft to a child with acute lymphoblastic leukemia. This chain links TRBV29-1 with TRBJ1-5; a possible D gene is TRBD1 (5 bases). CDR3 sequence reads: CSVEGLVGQPQHF. In DNA, the CDR3 is TGCAGCGTTGAGGGACTGGTCGGTCAGCCCCAGCATTTT.